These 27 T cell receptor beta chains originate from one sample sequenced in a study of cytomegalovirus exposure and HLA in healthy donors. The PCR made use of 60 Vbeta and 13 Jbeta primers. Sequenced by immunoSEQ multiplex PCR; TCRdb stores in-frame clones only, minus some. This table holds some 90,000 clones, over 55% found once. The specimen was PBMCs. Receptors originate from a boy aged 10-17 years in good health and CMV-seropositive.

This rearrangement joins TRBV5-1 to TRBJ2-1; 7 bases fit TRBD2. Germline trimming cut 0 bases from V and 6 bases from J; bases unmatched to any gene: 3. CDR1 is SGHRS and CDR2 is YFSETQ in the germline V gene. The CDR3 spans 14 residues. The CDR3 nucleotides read TGCGCCAGCAGCTTGGAAGCGGGGATCAATGAGCAGTTCTTC. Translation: CASSLEAGINEQFF.

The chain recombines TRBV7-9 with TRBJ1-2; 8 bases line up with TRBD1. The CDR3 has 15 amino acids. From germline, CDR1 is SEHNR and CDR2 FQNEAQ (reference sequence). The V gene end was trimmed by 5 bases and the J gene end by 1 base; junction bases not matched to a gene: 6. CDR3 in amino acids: CASSPVGQGNYGYTF. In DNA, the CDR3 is TGTGCCAGCAGCCCCGTAGGACAGGGTAACTATGGCTACACCTTC.

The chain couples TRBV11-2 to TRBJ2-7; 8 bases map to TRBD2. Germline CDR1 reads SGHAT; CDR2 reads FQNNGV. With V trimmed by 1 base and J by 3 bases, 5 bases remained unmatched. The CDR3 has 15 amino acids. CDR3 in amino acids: CASSLVTGGFYEQYF. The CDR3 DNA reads TGTGCCAGCAGCTTAGTGACGGGAGGGTTCTACGAGCAGTACTTC.

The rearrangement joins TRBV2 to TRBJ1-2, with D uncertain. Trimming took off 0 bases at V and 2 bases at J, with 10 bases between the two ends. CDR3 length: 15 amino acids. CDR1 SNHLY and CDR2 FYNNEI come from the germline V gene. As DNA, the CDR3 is TGTGCCAGCAGTGAAGCGCTGCCGGAGAACTATGGCTACACCTTC. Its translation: CASSEALPENYGYTF.

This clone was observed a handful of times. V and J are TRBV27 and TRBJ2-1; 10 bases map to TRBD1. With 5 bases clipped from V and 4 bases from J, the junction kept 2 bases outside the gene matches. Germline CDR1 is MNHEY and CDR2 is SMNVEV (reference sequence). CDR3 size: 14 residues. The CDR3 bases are TGTGCCAGCAGTAGGGACAGGGGTTACAATGAGCAGTTCTTC. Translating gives CASSRDRGYNEQFF.

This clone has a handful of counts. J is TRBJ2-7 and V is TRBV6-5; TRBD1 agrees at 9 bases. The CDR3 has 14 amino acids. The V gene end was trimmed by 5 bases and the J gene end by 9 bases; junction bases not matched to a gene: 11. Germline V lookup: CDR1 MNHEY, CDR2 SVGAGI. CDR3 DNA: TGTGCCAGCAGTCCGGGACAGGGAGTGTGGGCGCAGTACTTC. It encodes CASSPGQGVWAQYF.

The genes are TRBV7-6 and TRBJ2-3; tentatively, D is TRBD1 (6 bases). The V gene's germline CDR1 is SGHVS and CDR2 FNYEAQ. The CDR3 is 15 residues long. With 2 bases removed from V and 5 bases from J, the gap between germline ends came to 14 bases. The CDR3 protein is CASSLPGQRGDTQYF. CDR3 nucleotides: TGTGCCAGCAGCTTACCAGGACAGAGGGGAGATACGCAGTATTTT.

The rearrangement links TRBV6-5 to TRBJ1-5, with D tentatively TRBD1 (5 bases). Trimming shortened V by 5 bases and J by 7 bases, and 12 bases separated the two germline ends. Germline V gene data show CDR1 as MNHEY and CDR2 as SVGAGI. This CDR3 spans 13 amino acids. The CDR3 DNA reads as TGTGCCAGCAGTCCACAGGTGAGGCAGCCCCAGCATTTT. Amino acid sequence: CASSPQVRQPQHF.

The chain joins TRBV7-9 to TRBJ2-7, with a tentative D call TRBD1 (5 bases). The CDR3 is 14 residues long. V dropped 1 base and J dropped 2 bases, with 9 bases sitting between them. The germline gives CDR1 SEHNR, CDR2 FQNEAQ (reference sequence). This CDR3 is CASSLVGQTYEQYF. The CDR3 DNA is TGTGCCAGCAGCTTAGTGGGGCAAACCTACGAGCAGTACTTC.

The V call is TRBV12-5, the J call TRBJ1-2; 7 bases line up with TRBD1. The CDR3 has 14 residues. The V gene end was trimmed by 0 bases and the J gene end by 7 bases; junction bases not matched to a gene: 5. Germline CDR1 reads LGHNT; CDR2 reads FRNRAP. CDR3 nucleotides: TGTGCTAGTGGTTTGGTATTGACAGGGCTTGGCTACACCTTC. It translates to CASGLVLTGLGYTF. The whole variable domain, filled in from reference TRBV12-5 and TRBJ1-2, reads DARVTQTPRHKVTEMGQEVTMRCQPILGHNTVFWYRQTMMQGLELLAYFRNRAPLDDSGMPKDRFSAEMPDATLATLKIQPSEPRDSAVYFCASGLVLTGLGYTFGSGTRLTVV.

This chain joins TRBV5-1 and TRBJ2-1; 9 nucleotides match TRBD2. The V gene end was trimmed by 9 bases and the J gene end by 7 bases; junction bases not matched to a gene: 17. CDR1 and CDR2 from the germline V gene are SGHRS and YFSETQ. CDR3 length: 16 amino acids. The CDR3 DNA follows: TGCGCCACCCAAGGAGGGAGCGGGGGGAGTATGAATGAGCAGTTCTTC. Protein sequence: CATQGGSGGSMNEQFF.

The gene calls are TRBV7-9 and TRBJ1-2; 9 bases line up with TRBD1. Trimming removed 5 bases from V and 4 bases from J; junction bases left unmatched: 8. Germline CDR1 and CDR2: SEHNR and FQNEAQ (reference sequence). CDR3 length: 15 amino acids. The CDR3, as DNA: TGTGCCAGCAGCATTGGACAGGGGCTGGGCTATGGCTACACCTTC. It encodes CASSIGQGLGYGYTF.

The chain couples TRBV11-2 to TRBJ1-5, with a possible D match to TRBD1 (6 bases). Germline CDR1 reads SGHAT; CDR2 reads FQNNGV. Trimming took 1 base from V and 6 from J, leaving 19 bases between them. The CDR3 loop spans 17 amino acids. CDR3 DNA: TGTGCCAGCAGCTTAGCTAACTCCGGGACAATAATTCAGCCCCAGCATTTT. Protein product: CASSLANSGTIIQPQHF.

CDR3 loop: CASSPGTGSNEQFF. As DNA, the CDR3 is TGTGCCAGCTCGCCCGGGACAGGGTCTAATGAGCAGTTCTTC. This sequence joins TRBV18 and TRBJ2-1, with 9 bases matching TRBD1. Germline V gene data show CDR1 as KGHSH and CDR2 as LQKENI. The CDR3 sequence is 14 residues long. J lost 7 bases, V lost 6 bases, and 7 bases had no gene match.

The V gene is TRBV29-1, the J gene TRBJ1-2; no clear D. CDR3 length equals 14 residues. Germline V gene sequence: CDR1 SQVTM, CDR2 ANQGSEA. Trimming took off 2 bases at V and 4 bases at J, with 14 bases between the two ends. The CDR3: CSVEFLQAVYGYTF. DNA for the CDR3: TGCAGCGTTGAATTCCTGCAGGCCGTCTATGGCTACACCTTC.

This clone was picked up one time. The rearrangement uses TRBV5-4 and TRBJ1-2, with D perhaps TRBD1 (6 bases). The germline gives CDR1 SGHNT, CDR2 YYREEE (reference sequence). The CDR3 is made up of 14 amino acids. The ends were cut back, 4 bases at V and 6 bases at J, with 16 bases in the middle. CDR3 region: CASSPTGWENGYTF. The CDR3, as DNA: TGTGCCAGCAGCCCTACAGGGTGGGAAAATGGCTACACCTTC.

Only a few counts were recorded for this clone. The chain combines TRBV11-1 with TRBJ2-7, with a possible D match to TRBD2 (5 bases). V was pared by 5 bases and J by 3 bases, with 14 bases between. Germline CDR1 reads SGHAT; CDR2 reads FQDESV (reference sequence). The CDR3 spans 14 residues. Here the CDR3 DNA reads TGTGCCAGCAGCCGCGGTCCAGGAGGCTACGAGCAGTACTTC. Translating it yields CASSRGPGGYEQYF. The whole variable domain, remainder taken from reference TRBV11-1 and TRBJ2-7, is EAEVAQSPRYKITEKSQAVAFWCDPISGHATLYWYRQILGQGPELLVQFQDESVVDDSQLPKDRFSAERLKGVDSTLKIQPAELGDSAMYLCASSRGPGGYEQYFGPGTRLTVT.

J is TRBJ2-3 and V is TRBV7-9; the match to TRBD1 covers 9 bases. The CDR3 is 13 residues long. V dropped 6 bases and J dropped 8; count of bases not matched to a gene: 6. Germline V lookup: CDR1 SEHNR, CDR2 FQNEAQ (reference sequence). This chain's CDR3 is CASSPQGASTQYF. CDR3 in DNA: TGTGCCAGCAGTCCACAGGGGGCCAGTACGCAGTATTTT. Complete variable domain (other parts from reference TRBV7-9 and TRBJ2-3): DTGVSQNPRHKITKRGQNVTFRCDPISEHNRLYWYRQTLGQGPEFLTYFQNEAQLEKSRLLSDRFSAERPKGSFSTLEIQRTEQGDSAMYLCASSPQGASTQYFGPGTRLTVL.

The CDR3, as DNA: TGTGCCAGCAGTGAAAGTTTTGAGGCAGGGGGCACCTACAATGAGCAGTTCTTC. Amino acids: CASSESFEAGGTYNEQFF. This sequence joins TRBV2 and TRBJ2-1; 8 bases map to TRBD1. The CDR3 covers 18 residues. The ends lost 2 bases at V and 2 bases at J; junction bases unmatched: 11. Germline CDR1 SNHLY, CDR2 FYNNEI.

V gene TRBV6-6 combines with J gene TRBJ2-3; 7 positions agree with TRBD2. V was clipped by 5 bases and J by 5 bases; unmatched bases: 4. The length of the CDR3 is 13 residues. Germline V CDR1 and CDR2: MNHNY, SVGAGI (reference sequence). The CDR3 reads CASSRTSVDTQYF. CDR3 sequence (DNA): TGTGCCAGCAGTAGGACTAGTGTAGATACGCAGTATTTT.

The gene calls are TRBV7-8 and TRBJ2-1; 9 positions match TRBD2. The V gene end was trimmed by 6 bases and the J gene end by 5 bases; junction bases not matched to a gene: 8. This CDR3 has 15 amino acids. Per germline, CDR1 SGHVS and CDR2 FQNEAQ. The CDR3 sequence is CASSYSGSAHNEQFF. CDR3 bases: TGTGCCAGCAGTTATAGCGGGAGCGCCCACAATGAGCAGTTCTTC.

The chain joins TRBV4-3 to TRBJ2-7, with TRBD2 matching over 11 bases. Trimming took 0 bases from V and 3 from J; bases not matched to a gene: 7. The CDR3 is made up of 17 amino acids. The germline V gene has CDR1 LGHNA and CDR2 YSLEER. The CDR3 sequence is CASSQDRTSGSIYEQYF. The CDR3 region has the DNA TGCGCCAGCAGCCAAGATCGCACTAGCGGGAGTATCTACGAGCAGTACTTC.

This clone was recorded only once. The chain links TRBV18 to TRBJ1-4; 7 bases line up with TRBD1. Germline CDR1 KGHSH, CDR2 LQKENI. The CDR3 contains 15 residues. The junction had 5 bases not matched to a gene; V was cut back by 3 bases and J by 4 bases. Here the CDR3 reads CASSPFWDSNEKLFF. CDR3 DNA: TGTGCCAGCTCACCTTTTTGGGACAGTAATGAAAAACTGTTTTTT. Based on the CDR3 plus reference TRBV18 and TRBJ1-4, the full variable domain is NAGVMQNPRHLVRRRGQEARLRCSPMKGHSHVYWYRQLPEEGLKFMVYLQKENIIDESGMPKERFSAEFPKEGPSILRIQQVVRGDSAAYFCASSPFWDSNEKLFFGSGTQLSVL.

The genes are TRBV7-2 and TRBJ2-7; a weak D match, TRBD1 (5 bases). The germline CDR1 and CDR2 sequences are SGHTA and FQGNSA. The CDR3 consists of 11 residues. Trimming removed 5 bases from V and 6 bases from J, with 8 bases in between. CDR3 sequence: CASSPQVEQYF. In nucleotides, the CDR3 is TGTGCCAGCAGCCCACAGGTCGAGCAGTACTTC.

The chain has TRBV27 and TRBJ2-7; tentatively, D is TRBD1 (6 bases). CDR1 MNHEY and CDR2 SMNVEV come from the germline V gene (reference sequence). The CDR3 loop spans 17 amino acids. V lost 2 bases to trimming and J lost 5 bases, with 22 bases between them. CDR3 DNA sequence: TGTGCCAGCAGTTTACCCCCGACCAGGGGCGCAATGAACGAGCAGTACTTC. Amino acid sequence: CASSLPPTRGAMNEQYF.

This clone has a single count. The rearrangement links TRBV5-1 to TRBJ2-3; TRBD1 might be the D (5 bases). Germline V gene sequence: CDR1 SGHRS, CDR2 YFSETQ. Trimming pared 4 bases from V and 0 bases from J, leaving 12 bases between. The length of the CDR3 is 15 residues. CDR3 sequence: CASSPDIASTDTQYF. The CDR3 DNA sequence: TGCGCCAGCAGCCCGGACATCGCTAGCACAGATACGCAGTATTTT. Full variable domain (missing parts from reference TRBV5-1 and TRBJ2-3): KAGVTQTPRYLIKTRGQQVTLSCSPISGHRSVSWYQQTPGQGLQFLFEYFSETQRNKGNFPGRFSGRQFSNSRSEMNVSTLELGDSALYLCASSPDIASTDTQYFGPGTRLTVL.

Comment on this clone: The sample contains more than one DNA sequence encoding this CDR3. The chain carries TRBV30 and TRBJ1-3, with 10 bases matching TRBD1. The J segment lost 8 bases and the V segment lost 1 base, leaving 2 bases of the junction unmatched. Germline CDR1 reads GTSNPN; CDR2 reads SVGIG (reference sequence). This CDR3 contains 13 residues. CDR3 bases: TGTGCCTGGAGTGGGGGACAGGGGCACACCATATATTTT. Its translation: CAWSGGQGHTIYF. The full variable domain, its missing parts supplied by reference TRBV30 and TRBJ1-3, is SQTIHQWPATLVQPVGSPLSLECTVEGTSNPNLYWYRQAAGRGLQLLFYSVGIGQISSEVPQNLSASRPQDRQFILSSKKLLLSDSGFYLCAWSGGQGHTIYFGEGSWLTVV.